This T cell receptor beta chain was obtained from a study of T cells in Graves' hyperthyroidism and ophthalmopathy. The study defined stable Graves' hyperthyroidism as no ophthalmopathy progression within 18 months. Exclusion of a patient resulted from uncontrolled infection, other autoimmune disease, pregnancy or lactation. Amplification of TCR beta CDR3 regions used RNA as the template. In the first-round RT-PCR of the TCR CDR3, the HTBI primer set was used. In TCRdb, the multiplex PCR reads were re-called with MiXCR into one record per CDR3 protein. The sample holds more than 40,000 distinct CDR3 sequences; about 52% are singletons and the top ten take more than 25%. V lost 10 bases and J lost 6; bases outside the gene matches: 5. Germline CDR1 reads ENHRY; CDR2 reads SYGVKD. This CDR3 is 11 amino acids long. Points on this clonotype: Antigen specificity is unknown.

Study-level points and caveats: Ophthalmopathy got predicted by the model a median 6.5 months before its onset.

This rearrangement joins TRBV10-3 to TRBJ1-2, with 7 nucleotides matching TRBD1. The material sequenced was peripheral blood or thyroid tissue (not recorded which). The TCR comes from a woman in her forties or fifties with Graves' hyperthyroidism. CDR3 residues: CATKGADGYTF. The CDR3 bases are TGTGCCACCAAGGGGGCGGATGGCTACACCTTC.